These 28 T cell receptor beta chains share one sample of origin, sequenced in a study of spatial heterogeneity in lung cancer. One entry per CDR3 protein results from TCRdb running MiXCR on the 5' RACE reads. Here the sample spans under 150,000 distinct CDR3 sequences, less than 14% being singletons. This sample's time point: blood at routine non-recurrence follow-up after resection. The sample was PBMCs, taken at follow-up. All receptors come from a female donor with early-stage non-small cell lung cancer.

This clonotype was recorded a few times. This rearrangement joins TRBV9 to TRBJ1-2; D ambiguous. The V gene's germline CDR1 is SGDLS and CDR2 YYNGEE. The CDR3 is 13 residues long. V was clipped by 7 bases and J by 2 bases, with 12 bases between them. The chain's CDR3 is CASGSSNNYGYTF. In DNA, the CDR3 is TGTGCCAGCGGGAGCTCTAACAACTATGGCTACACCTTC.

The V and J genes are TRBV19 and TRBJ2-3, with a possible D match to TRBD1 (5 bases). The V gene lost 5 bases and the J gene lost 2 bases, with 8 bases spanning the gap. Germline V gene sequence: CDR1 LNHDA, CDR2 SQIVND (reference sequence). The CDR3 sequence is 13 residues long. The CDR3 bases are TGTGCCAGTAGTGAAGGGGACACAGATACGCAGTATTTT. Translated: CASSEGDTDTQYF.

This clonotype was detected a few times. The chain recombines TRBV7-3 with TRBJ2-1, with 14 positions matching TRBD2. V gave up 0 bases and J gave up 3 bases; unmatched junction bases: 7. In germline, CDR1 is SGHTA, CDR2 FQGTGA. This CDR3 region has 19 residues. CDR3 region: CASSLTGTSGSSRYNEQFF. The CDR3 DNA is TGTGCCAGCAGCTTAACGGGGACTAGCGGGAGTAGTCGCTACAATGAGCAGTTCTTC.

This clonotype is deemed medium-sized. The chain recombines TRBV7-9 with TRBJ2-1, with TRBD1 as a possible D gene (5 bases). The germline V and J ends were trimmed by 5 bases and 4 bases, with 18 bases remaining between them. Germline CDR1 and CDR2: SEHNR and FQNEAQ (reference sequence). The CDR3 consists of 16 residues. CDR3 coding DNA: TGTGCCAGCAGCCCCTCCCCGAGACAGAGGTACAATGAGCAGTTCTTC. Translation gives CASSPSPRQRYNEQFF.

This clonotype was seen a few times. The chain couples TRBV7-2 to TRBJ2-2; 9 bases are shared with TRBD2. With V trimmed by 5 bases and J by 5 bases, 9 bases remained unmatched. The V gene's germline CDR1 is SGHTA and CDR2 FQGNSA. The CDR3 runs to 16 residues. The CDR3 region has the DNA TGTGCCAGCAGCCCTAGCGGGACTACAAGGACCGGGGAGCTGTTTTTT. As protein: CASSPSGTTRTGELFF.

This clonotype was seen only a few times. The chain carries TRBV18 and TRBJ1-5; D may be TRBD1 (5 bases). Germline CDR1 reads KGHSH; CDR2 reads LQKENI. Trimming took 3 bases from V and 1 from J, leaving 13 bases between them. CDR3 length equals 16 residues. Written as DNA, the CDR3 is TGTGCCAGCTCACCTCCCGGGGCAGGGAGCAATCAGCCCCAGCATTTT. Its translation is CASSPPGAGSNQPQHF.

J is TRBJ1-4 and V is TRBV30; D is unresolved. Trimming removed 3 bases at V and 5 bases at J, with 4 bases between. Per the germline V gene, CDR1 is GTSNPN and CDR2 is SVGIG (reference sequence). The CDR3 is 11 residues long. CDR3 DNA: TGTGCCTGGAGCGGGAATGAAAAACTGTTTTTT. It codes for CAWSGNEKLFF.

This clonotype was counted only a few times. The genes are TRBV28 and TRBJ2-4; no clear D. The CDR3 extends over 13 amino acids. Deletions cut 5 bases from V and 3 bases from J, with 8 bases between. The V gene's germline CDR1 is MDHEN and CDR2 SYDVKM. The CDR3 loop is CASSHSDKNIQYF. For the CDR3, the DNA is TGTGCCAGCAGTCACTCGGACAAAAACATTCAGTACTTC.

This clonotype appeared a few times. The V call is TRBV29-1, the J call TRBJ1-1; unclear D gene. The CDR3 runs to 15 residues. The germline V and J ends were trimmed by 4 bases and 4 bases, with 19 bases remaining between them. Germline V gene sequence: CDR1 SQVTM, CDR2 ANQGSEA. Written as DNA, the CDR3 is TGCAGCGTTGTGGTAGGATTATACCTGAGCACTGAAGCTTTCTTT. Amino acid sequence: CSVVVGLYLSTEAFF.

At least ten counts were recorded for this clonotype. CDR3 region: CASSQGGGSSYNEQFF. Here the CDR3 DNA reads TGTGCCAGCAGCCAAGGGGGCGGAAGCTCCTACAATGAGCAGTTCTTC. The rearrangement joins TRBV4-2 to TRBJ2-1; TRBD1 might be the D (5 bases). V was cut by 1 base and J by 0 bases, with 10 bases left in between. The CDR3 consists of 16 residues. Germline-derived CDR1 and CDR2 are LGHNA and YNFKEQ.

The V call is TRBV15, the J call TRBJ2-3; tentative D call: TRBD2 (6 bases). Trimming removed 3 bases at V and 1 base at J, with 8 bases between. This CDR3 has 14 residues. Germline lookup yields CDR1 LNHNV and CDR2 YYDKDF (reference sequence). CDR3 in DNA: TGTGCCACCAGCAGGTCGGGGGGCACAGATACGCAGTATTTT. This codes for CATSRSGGTDTQYF.

V gene TRBV6-6 combines with J gene TRBJ2-4, with D possibly being TRBD1 (6 bases). Trimming removed 8 bases at V and 1 base at J, with 12 bases between. The CDR3 totals 14 residues. CDR1 is MNHNY, CDR2 SVGAGI, per germline (reference sequence). The CDR3 coding sequence is TGTGCCAGCGGTGACGGACAGGCCAAAAACATTCAGTACTTC. Translating gives CASGDGQAKNIQYF.

This clonotype was observed many times. The V gene is TRBV20-1, the J gene TRBJ1-5; 9 bases map to TRBD1. V lost 4 bases and J lost 0; bases outside the gene matches: 10. Germline V gene data show CDR1 as DFQATT and CDR2 as SNEGSKA (reference sequence). The CDR3 loop spans 17 amino acids. The CDR3 loop reads CSAINPGQGYSNQPQHF. CDR3 sequence (DNA): TGCAGTGCTATCAATCCGGGACAGGGCTATAGCAATCAGCCCCAGCATTTT.

The CDR3 here is CSASFNSEVAFF. For the CDR3, the DNA is TGCAGTGCTAGTTTCAATTCCGAGGTCGCTTTCTTT. V is TRBV20-1 and J is TRBJ1-1; D is uncertain. Looked up from germline, CDR1 is DFQATT and CDR2 is SNEGSKA (reference sequence). Trimming cost V 3 bases and J 11 bases, with 16 bases left between them. The CDR3 loop spans 12 amino acids.

This chain joins TRBV2 and TRBJ1-5, with a weak D call TRBD1 (6 bases). Per the germline V gene, CDR1 is SNHLY and CDR2 is FYNNEI. This CDR3 contains 16 residues. V was shortened by 7 bases and J by 2 bases, with 18 bases between the two germline ends. CDR3 bases: TGTGCCAGCACCTTAATTAAACAGGGCCGCAATCAGCCCCAGCATTTT. Protein product: CASTLIKQGRNQPQHF.

Only a few counts were recorded for this clonotype. The V gene is TRBV28, the J gene TRBJ2-7; maybe TRBD1 (6 bases). The CDR3 is 13 residues long. CDR1 is MDHEN and CDR2 is SYDVKM in the germline V gene. Trimming stripped 5 bases from V and 2 bases from J, with 10 bases between. This CDR3 is CASSRDTTYEQYV. CDR3 coding DNA: TGTGCCAGCAGTCGGGACACAACCTACGAGCAGTACGTC.

This clonotype has more than one count but fewer than ten. This chain uses TRBV30 with TRBJ2-2, with no clear D. CDR1 and CDR2 (germline): GTSNPN, SVGIG (reference sequence). The CDR3 is 18 residues long. Between the trimmed V and J ends, which lost 0 bases and 0 bases, there was a span of 17 bases. The CDR3 DNA reads TGTGCCTGGAGTGTTAGGGAAACTTCCAATCCGAACACCGGGGAGCTGTTTTTT. Protein sequence: CAWSVRETSNPNTGELFF.

This clonotype was observed a handful of times. The V gene is TRBV2, the J gene TRBJ2-3; D is ambiguous. The CDR3 is 14 residues long. Looked up from germline, CDR1 is SNHLY and CDR2 is FYNNEI. Trimming cost V 2 bases and J 4 bases, with 10 bases left between them. The CDR3, as DNA: TGTGCCAGCAGTGAACCCTATCGGGCAGATACGCAGTATTTT. This encodes CASSEPYRADTQYF.

The chain recombines TRBV6-1 with TRBJ1-2; D remains unclear. Germline V gives CDR1 MNHNS, CDR2 SASEGT. With 3 bases removed from V and 1 base from J, the gap between germline ends came to 12 bases. The CDR3 is 15 residues long. This CDR3 is CASSEIHKDNYGYTF. CDR3 DNA: TGTGCCAGCAGTGAGATACACAAGGATAACTATGGCTACACCTTC.

The sample holds many counts of this clonotype. J is TRBJ1-1 and V is TRBV6-1; TRBD1 is a possible D gene (5 bases). V gave up 4 bases and J gave up 7 bases, with 13 bases separating them. The V gene's germline CDR1 is MNHNS and CDR2 SASEGT. This CDR3 has 13 residues. In DNA, the CDR3 is TGTGCCAGCAGTGTTAGGGGATTGGTTGAAGCTTTCTTT. The encoded protein is CASSVRGLVEAFF.

This clonotype was recorded a few times. The V gene is TRBV9, the J gene TRBJ2-1, with TRBD2 as a possible D gene (6 bases). This CDR3 has 14 residues. Trimming stripped 4 bases from V and 7 bases from J, with 15 bases between. Looked up from germline, CDR1 is SGDLS and CDR2 is YYNGEE. CDR3 residues: CASSRLVGRNEQFF. CDR3 in DNA: TGTGCCAGCAGCAGACTAGTTGGAAGGAATGAGCAGTTCTTC.

This clonotype was picked up a small number of times. The rearrangement links TRBV19 to TRBJ1-1, with 8 bases lining up with TRBD1. V trimming: 6 bases; J trimming: 0 bases; junction bases outside the gene matches: 3. CDR3 length: 14 amino acids. Germline loops: CDR1 LNHDA, CDR2 SQIVND (reference sequence). The CDR3 DNA reads TGTGCCAGTAGGTACAGGGGGTTGAACACTGAAGCTTTCTTT. Protein sequence: CASRYRGLNTEAFF. Based on the CDR3 plus reference TRBV19 and TRBJ1-1, the full variable domain is DGGITQSPKYLFRKEGQNVTLSCEQNLNHDAMYWYRQDPGQGLRLIYYSQIVNDFQKGDIAEGYSVSREKKESFPLTVTSAQKNPTAFYLCASRYRGLNTEAFFGQGTRLTVV.

In this sample, this clonotype turned up a few times. Here the CDR3 reads CSASLGSAKNIQYF. In DNA form, the CDR3 reads TGCAGTGCTAGTTTGGGATCGGCCAAAAACATTCAGTACTTC. This sequence joins TRBV20-1 and TRBJ2-4; no reliable D call. The CDR3 has 14 amino acids. V was pared by 3 bases and J by 1 base, with 10 bases between. Germline assignment: CDR1 DFQATT and CDR2 SNEGSKA (reference sequence).

This chain connects TRBV7-9 to TRBJ2-1, with 12 bases aligning to TRBD2. The CDR3 has 20 residues. CDR1 is SEHNR and CDR2 is FQNEAQ in the germline V gene (reference sequence). V lost 2 bases and J lost 4; bases outside the gene matches: 15. CDR3 sequence reads: CASSLNPPTTGLAGYNEQFF. The DNA of the CDR3 is TGTGCCAGCAGCTTAAACCCCCCCACAACTGGACTAGCGGGATACAATGAGCAGTTCTTC.

The J gene is TRBJ2-1, the V gene TRBV5-1; 10 bases agree with TRBD2. This CDR3 has 17 amino acids. CDR1 SGHRS and CDR2 YFSETQ come from the germline V gene. Germline trimming cut 0 bases from V and 4 bases from J; bases unmatched to any gene: 7. The CDR3, as DNA: TGCGCCAGCAGCTTGGGCCTTTCTAGCGGGAGTTACAATGAGCAGTTCTTC. As protein: CASSLGLSSGSYNEQFF.

The chain links TRBV29-1 to TRBJ2-3; D call uncertain. This CDR3 is 13 amino acids long. V lost 0 bases and J lost 1, with 5 bases in between. The germline CDR1 and CDR2 sequences are SQVTM and ANQGSEA. The CDR3, as DNA: TGCAGCGTTGAAGAAGGCGGCACAGATACGCAGTATTTT. The encoded protein is CSVEEGGTDTQYF.

The chain recombines TRBV7-2 with TRBJ1-2; 7 bases line up with TRBD1. Germline V gene data show CDR1 as SGHTA and CDR2 as FQGNSA. The V gene end was trimmed by 2 bases and the J gene end by 12 bases; junction bases not matched to a gene: 9. This CDR3 region has 13 residues. CDR3 DNA: TGTGCCAGCAGCTTAAGACCCCCCGACAGGGACACCTTC. Its translation is CASSLRPPDRDTF.

This clonotype came up many times. The J gene is TRBJ1-1, the V gene TRBV4-2, with D unclear. The CDR3 contains 15 residues. Germline CDR1 reads LGHNA; CDR2 reads YNFKEQ. The V and J ends lost 0 bases and 6 bases respectively, with 14 bases between them. The CDR3 sequence is CASSQESAQFAEAFF. The CDR3 DNA is TGTGCCAGCAGCCAAGAGTCTGCCCAGTTCGCTGAAGCTTTCTTT.